These T cell receptor beta chains were read from a single sample in a study of regulatory T cells in long-lasting Graves disease. TCRdb independently ran MiXCR on the multiplex PCR reads; one entry per CDR3 protein. This sample has some 420,000 distinct CDR3 sequences, with about 22% found just once. Material: peripheral blood mononuclear cells (PBMCs), obtained when the disease was refractory, from a patient treated with antithyroid drugs. The receptors derive from a female donor with Graves disease. The CDR3 runs from the conserved cysteine through the conserved F or W. Fields, in order: CDR3 DNA, CDR3 protein, V gene, J gene, clone size, D gene. The D gene is left open where the match is weak. Clone size is given for some rows only: seen once, a few or many times, or a class if the clone is expanded.

CDR3nt: TGTGCCAGCAGCGCCCGTTCAGGGGACTATGGCTACACCTTC
CDR3aa: CASSARSGDYGYTF
v_gene: TRBV7-2
j_gene: TRBJ1-2
abundance: many
d_gene: -

CDR3nt: TGCAGTGCTAGAGGGAATAGAGAACTCTATGGCTACACCTTC
CDR3aa: CSARGNRELYGYTF
v_gene: TRBV20-1
j_gene: TRBJ1-2
abundance: -
d_gene: -

CDR3nt: TGTGCCAGCAGCCTCGGTCCTCACGGTGGGGCGGAAAAACTGTTTTTT
CDR3aa: CASSLGPHGGAEKLFF
v_gene: TRBV11-2
j_gene: TRBJ1-4
abundance: many
d_gene: -

CDR3nt: TGTGCCATCAGTGAGAATTCCGGGACAGGGAGCTATGGCTACACCTTC
CDR3aa: CAISENSGTGSYGYTF
v_gene: TRBV10-3
j_gene: TRBJ1-2
abundance: -
d_gene: TRBD1

CDR3nt: TGCAGTGCTAGATATTGGGCCAATTCCCACTTT
CDR3aa: CSARYWANSHF
v_gene: TRBV20-1
j_gene: TRBJ1-6
abundance: -
d_gene: -

CDR3nt: TGTGCCAGCCGAGGGACAGGGGGCTTATTTTCTGGAAACACCATATATTTT
CDR3aa: CASRGTGGLFSGNTIYF
v_gene: TRBV28
j_gene: TRBJ1-3
abundance: few
d_gene: TRBD1

CDR3nt: TGTGCTAGTGGGACGGGCTTGGCGGGAGAGACCCAGTACTTC
CDR3aa: CASGTGLAGETQYF
v_gene: TRBV12-5
j_gene: TRBJ2-5
abundance: -
d_gene: -

CDR3nt: TGTGCCAGCAGTTTAGGAGGACGGCGGATCTCCTACGAGCAGTACTTC
CDR3aa: CASSLGGRRISYEQYF
v_gene: TRBV28
j_gene: TRBJ2-7
abundance: many
d_gene: -

CDR3nt: TGTGCCAGCAGTGAAGGGACAGGGGATATTGGCTACACCTTC
CDR3aa: CASSEGTGDIGYTF
v_gene: TRBV2
j_gene: TRBJ1-2
abundance: many
d_gene: TRBD1

CDR3nt: TGCGCCAGCAGCTTGGAGTACAGCCCTCCAGGCTACACCTTC
CDR3aa: CASSLEYSPPGYTF
v_gene: TRBV5-1
j_gene: TRBJ1-2
abundance: -
d_gene: -

CDR3nt: TGTGCCAGCAGCGTCTATGCGTTGGGATACGAGCAGTACTTC
CDR3aa: CASSVYALGYEQYF
v_gene: TRBV2
j_gene: TRBJ2-7
abundance: many
d_gene: -

CDR3nt: -
CDR3aa: CSARVSGQGFKDTQYF
v_gene: TRBV20-1
j_gene: TRBJ2-3
abundance: few
d_gene: -

CDR3nt: TGCAGTGCTCCGGACAGGATTGATGACGAGCAGTACTTC
CDR3aa: CSAPDRIDDEQYF
v_gene: TRBV20-1
j_gene: TRBJ2-7
abundance: few
d_gene: TRBD1

CDR3nt: TGTGCCAGCAGGCAGGGGGCAGGAGGAAACACCATATATTTT
CDR3aa: CASRQGAGGNTIYF
v_gene: TRBV2
j_gene: TRBJ1-3
abundance: few
d_gene: TRBD1

CDR3nt: TGTGCCAGCAGCGCCGACCGGAACACCGGGGAGCTGTTTTTT
CDR3aa: CASSADRNTGELFF
v_gene: TRBV12-3/TRBV12-4
j_gene: TRBJ2-2
abundance: once
d_gene: -

CDR3nt: TGTGCCAGCAGTTTCGGGGGGGCTGGTGAAAAACTGTTTTTT
CDR3aa: CASSFGGAGEKLFF
v_gene: TRBV28
j_gene: TRBJ1-4
abundance: many
d_gene: -

CDR3nt: TGTGCCAGCAGCTTAGCGCGGTCCTTGGACACTGAAGCTTTCTTT
CDR3aa: CASSLARSLDTEAFF
v_gene: TRBV7-8
j_gene: TRBJ1-1
abundance: many
d_gene: -

CDR3nt: TGTGCCAGCAGCGGACAGGGGGACACCTTAGAAAAACTGTTTTTT
CDR3aa: CASSGQGDTLEKLFF
v_gene: TRBV6-1
j_gene: TRBJ1-4
abundance: many
d_gene: TRBD1

CDR3nt: TGTGCCAGCAGCTGGGGGCCCGCCCTTGGAGAGCAGTACTTC
CDR3aa: CASSWGPALGEQYF
v_gene: TRBV7-2
j_gene: TRBJ2-7
abundance: few
d_gene: -

CDR3nt: TGTGCCAGCAGTCGACAAGGTATCTACGAGCAGTACTTC
CDR3aa: CASSRQGIYEQYF
v_gene: TRBV2
j_gene: TRBJ2-7
abundance: many
d_gene: -

CDR3nt: TGTGCCAGCAGCTTAGGCCAAATTGGAAACACCATATATTTT
CDR3aa: CASSLGQIGNTIYF
v_gene: TRBV7-2
j_gene: TRBJ1-3
abundance: -
d_gene: -

CDR3nt: TGTGCCAGCACCCCCGGTCCCATCTCCTACGAGCAGTACTTC
CDR3aa: CASTPGPISYEQYF
v_gene: TRBV12-3/TRBV12-4
j_gene: TRBJ2-7
abundance: many
d_gene: -

CDR3nt: TGTGCCAGCAGTTTATTGGAAGGGAGGCACTATGGCTACACCTTC
CDR3aa: CASSLLEGRHYGYTF
v_gene: TRBV28
j_gene: TRBJ1-2
abundance: many
d_gene: -

CDR3nt: TGTGCCAGCAGTCCCCGGCTAGAAACCGGGGAGCTGTTTTTT
CDR3aa: CASSPRLETGELFF
v_gene: TRBV12-3/TRBV12-4
j_gene: TRBJ2-2
abundance: -
d_gene: -

CDR3nt: TGTGCCAGCAGTCCAACCTCTAGCGGGGGGGCCCTAACTGAGCAGTTCTTC
CDR3aa: CASSPTSSGGALTEQFF
v_gene: TRBV12-3/TRBV12-4
j_gene: TRBJ2-1
abundance: -
d_gene: TRBD2

CDR3nt: TGTGCCAGCAGCGTAGGGGGGCACTCTGAGCAGTTCTTC
CDR3aa: CASSVGGHSEQFF
v_gene: TRBV5-1
j_gene: TRBJ2-1
abundance: few
d_gene: -

CDR3nt: TGTGCCAGCAGCTTAGGCGACACCCGCTTGCATTTT
CDR3aa: CASSLGDTRLHF
v_gene: TRBV11-3
j_gene: TRBJ1-5
abundance: many
d_gene: -

CDR3nt: TGTGCCATCCATCGTGAAAGGAACACTGAAGCTTTCTTT
CDR3aa: CAIHRERNTEAFF
v_gene: TRBV10-3
j_gene: TRBJ1-1
abundance: -
d_gene: -

CDR3nt: TGTGCCAGCAGCTTACAGGGTGAGATCACTGAAGCTTTCTTT
CDR3aa: CASSLQGEITEAFF
v_gene: TRBV11-1
j_gene: TRBJ1-1
abundance: few
d_gene: -

CDR3nt: TGTGCCAGCAGCCAAGATTGGCACAACCATAGCAATCAGCCCCAGCATTTT
CDR3aa: CASSQDWHNHSNQPQHF
v_gene: TRBV3-1
j_gene: TRBJ1-5
abundance: few
d_gene: -

CDR3nt: TGTGCCAGCAGCTTAAAGGGGGGGCAGGGGCGTGTGTGGGATCAGCCCCAGCATTTT
CDR3aa: CASSLKGGQGRVWDQPQHF
v_gene: TRBV7-3
j_gene: TRBJ1-5
abundance: -
d_gene: -

CDR3nt: TGTGCCAGCAGGTCGAGCGGGAATGTCTACGAGCAGTACTTC
CDR3aa: CASRSSGNVYEQYF
v_gene: TRBV12-3/TRBV12-4
j_gene: TRBJ2-7
abundance: many
d_gene: TRBD2

CDR3nt: TGTGCCAGCAGCCAAAGGGGGAGGGGAGAGACCCAGTACTTC
CDR3aa: CASSQRGRGETQYF
v_gene: TRBV3-1
j_gene: TRBJ2-5
abundance: few
d_gene: -

CDR3nt: TGTGCCAGTAGTAATCAGGGCAGCAGCTATGGCTACACCTTC
CDR3aa: CASSNQGSSYGYTF
v_gene: TRBV19
j_gene: TRBJ1-2
abundance: few
d_gene: -

CDR3nt: TGTGCCAGCACTAGGGAGCAGAGCTCTGGAAACACCATATATTTT
CDR3aa: CASTREQSSGNTIYF
v_gene: TRBV2
j_gene: TRBJ1-3
abundance: few
d_gene: -

CDR3nt: TGTGCCAGTCGGGACAGGGGGCCCCGAGAGACCCAGTACTTC
CDR3aa: CASRDRGPRETQYF
v_gene: TRBV28
j_gene: TRBJ2-5
abundance: many
d_gene: TRBD1

CDR3nt: TGTGCCAGCAGTGAGGAAACAGTAGCCTACGAGCAGTACTTC
CDR3aa: CASSEETVAYEQYF
v_gene: TRBV6-1
j_gene: TRBJ2-7
abundance: -
d_gene: -

CDR3nt: TGCGCCAGCAGCCAAGTTGGTGGGATGGAACTGTTTTTT
CDR3aa: CASSQVGGMELFF
v_gene: TRBV4-3
j_gene: TRBJ1-4
abundance: few
d_gene: -

CDR3nt: TGTGCCAGCAGCTTAGCGGGGCAGGGACGAGAACGGTACTTC
CDR3aa: CASSLAGQGRERYF
v_gene: TRBV7-8
j_gene: TRBJ2-7
abundance: -
d_gene: -

CDR3nt: TGTGCCAGTAGTATGGGCCTAGCGGGAGGTGGGGAGCTGTTTTTT
CDR3aa: CASSMGLAGGGELFF
v_gene: TRBV19
j_gene: TRBJ2-2
abundance: -
d_gene: TRBD2

CDR3nt: TGTGCCAGCATCGGACGAATGGAGACCCAGTACTTC
CDR3aa: CASIGRMETQYF
v_gene: TRBV6-1
j_gene: TRBJ2-5
abundance: many
d_gene: -

CDR3nt: TGTGCCAGCAGCCCAGGGACATTGGAAAAACTGTTTTTT
CDR3aa: CASSPGTLEKLFF
v_gene: TRBV11-2
j_gene: TRBJ1-4
abundance: -
d_gene: -

CDR3nt: TGTGCCAGCGGTGGGGGTCTGTTTTTT
CDR3aa: CASGGGLFF
v_gene: TRBV28
j_gene: TRBJ1-4
abundance: -
d_gene: -

CDR3nt: TGTGCCAGCAGCCCTCCGGGACAGGGAGCCGGGGAGCTGTTTTTT
CDR3aa: CASSPPGQGAGELFF
v_gene: TRBV7-2
j_gene: TRBJ2-2
abundance: few
d_gene: TRBD1

CDR3nt: TGTGCCAGCAGCCCCGTAGGGGGATATGGCTACACCTTC
CDR3aa: CASSPVGGYGYTF
v_gene: TRBV11-2
j_gene: TRBJ1-2
abundance: few
d_gene: -

CDR3nt: TGTGCCAGCAGCCCAGGGTACGGCAATCAGCCCCAGCATTTT
CDR3aa: CASSPGYGNQPQHF
v_gene: TRBV7-9
j_gene: TRBJ1-5
abundance: -
d_gene: -

CDR3nt: TGTGCCAGCAGTTTAGGTACACGGCACGACACCGGGGAGCTGTTTTTT
CDR3aa: CASSLGTRHDTGELFF
v_gene: TRBV12-3/TRBV12-4
j_gene: TRBJ2-2
abundance: many
d_gene: -

CDR3nt: TGTGCCAGCGGACGACCCGATGACAATCAGCCCCAGCATTTT
CDR3aa: CASGRPDDNQPQHF
v_gene: TRBV2
j_gene: TRBJ1-5
abundance: many
d_gene: -